Detailed here is one TCR beta chain. Germline CDR1 and CDR2: MNHEY and SVGEGT. V gave up 4 bases and J gave up 5 bases; unmatched junction bases: 4. The CDR3 is 15 amino acids. This entry belongs to a study of blood T cell repertoires in COVID-19. Study details: Collection of acute and convalescent COVID-19 samples took place in the United States, Italy and Spain. PBMCs, B-cell-depleted T cells, or T cells were the source of the cDNA or gDNA that made up the material.

Source study methods: Amplifying reference gene primers gave estimates of nucleated cell counts. TCRdb's copy holds only in-frame clones and misses some; the assay was immunoSEQ multiplex PCR. The DNA gave D and trimming, while V, J and clone size come from that table. The sample shows roughly 50,000 clones, approximately 90% of them seen only once. This sequence was found in a man older than 75 with acute or convalescent COVID-19. The material sequenced was peripheral blood. This chain joins TRBV6-2 or TRBV6-3 and TRBJ2-1; 11 bases are a match to TRBD2. CDR3 nucleotide sequence: TGTGCCAGCAGTTTAGCGGGGGGGCAGAACAATGAGCAGTTCTTC. Translation gives CASSLAGGQNNEQFF.